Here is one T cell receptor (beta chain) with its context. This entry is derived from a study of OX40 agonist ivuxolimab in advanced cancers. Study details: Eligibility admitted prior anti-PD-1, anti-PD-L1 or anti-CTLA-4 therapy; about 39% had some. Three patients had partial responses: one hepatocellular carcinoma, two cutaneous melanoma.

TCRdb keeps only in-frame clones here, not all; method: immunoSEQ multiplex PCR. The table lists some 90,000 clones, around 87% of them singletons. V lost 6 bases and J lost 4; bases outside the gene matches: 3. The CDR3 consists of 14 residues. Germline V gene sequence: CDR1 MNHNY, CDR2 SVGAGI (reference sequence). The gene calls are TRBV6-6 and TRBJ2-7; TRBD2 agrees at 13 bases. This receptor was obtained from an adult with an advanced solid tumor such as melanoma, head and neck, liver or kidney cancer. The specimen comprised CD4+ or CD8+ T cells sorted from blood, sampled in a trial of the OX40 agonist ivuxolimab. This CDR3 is CASSPLAGGYEQYF. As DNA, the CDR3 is TGTGCCAGCAGCCCACTAGCGGGAGGGTACGAGCAGTACTTC.